These 9 T cell receptor beta chains came from one sample sequenced in a study of T cell clonality in common variable immunodeficiency. Generated by immunoSEQ multiplex PCR, the TCRdb table keeps only in-frame clones and is missing some. The data list approximately 34,000 clones, none observed once; roughly 3.4% falls to the top ten. Material for sequencing was peripheral blood mononuclear cells. Receptors were obtained from a person between 18 and 75 years old in good health.

As for this clone: A much larger clone lies a single base off, so this may be a read error. The DNA ends 3 residues before the CDR3 does, and the rest of the CDR3 is filled in from the germline J gene. This chain links TRBV18 with TRBJ1-4; D not certain. CDR1 is KGHSH and CDR2 is LQKENI in the germline V gene. The CDR3 is 16 residues long. The CDR3 DNA, read in part, is TGTGCCAGCTCACCACAGGGTTTCGGCTATAATTCACCA. This codes for CASSPQGFGYNSP. The whole CDR3 reads CASSPQGFGYNSPLFF.

This clone showed up many times. The observed sequence ends 3 residues before the CDR3 terminus, with the missing tail filled in from the germline J gene. The V call is TRBV19, the J call TRBJ2-5; the match to TRBD1 covers 7 bases. Per germline, CDR1 LNHDA and CDR2 SQIVND (reference sequence). There are 16 residues in the CDR3. Trimming at V came to 5 bases and at J to 5 bases, leaving 14 bases not matched to a gene. CDR3 DNA, as far as it was read: TGTGCCAGTAGTCCGTGGCCAGGGGGAGATAAGGAGACC. This sequence encodes CASSPWPGGDKET. The full CDR3 reads CASSPWPGGDKETQYF.

This clone was recorded many times. The read terminates 3 residues ahead of where the CDR3 ends, so the germline J gene completes it. J is TRBJ1-5 and V is TRBV7-3, with D possibly being TRBD1 (5 bases). Per germline, CDR1 SGHTA and CDR2 FQGTGA. This CDR3 has 17 residues. V lost 5 bases to trimming and J lost 2 bases, with 19 bases between them. CDR3 bases read: TGTGCCAGCAGCCACCTCCGAGGAGGGGAGGGCAATCAGCCC. Translating it yields CASSHLRGGEGNQP. The entire CDR3 reads CASSHLRGGEGNQPQHF. The full variable domain, rest sourced from reference TRBV7-3 and TRBJ1-5, is GAGVSQTPSNKVTEKGKYVELRCDPISGHTALYWYRQSLGQGPEFLIYFQGTGAADDSGLPNDRFFAVRPEGSVSTLKIQRTERGDSAVYLCASSHLRGGEGNQPQHFGDGTRLSIL.

There are many counts of this clone. Coverage ceases 3 residues before the CDR3 finishes, and the germline J gene fills in the end. The chain links TRBV5-1 to TRBJ2-6; D may be TRBD1 (6 bases). V lost 5 bases and J 0 bases, leaving 15 bases between the germline ends. This CDR3 has 17 amino acids. Germline V gene lookup returns CDR1 SGHRS and CDR2 YFSETQ. CDR3 sequence: CASSRGQTSSGANVLTF. The covered CDR3 bases are TGCGCCAGCAGTAGAGGACAGACCTCCTCTGGGGCCAACGTC.

This clone was counted at least ten times. The missing CDR3 end, 3 residues past where the read stops, is filled in from the germline J gene. The V and J genes are TRBV6-2 or TRBV6-3 and TRBJ2-1; TRBD1 matches 7 bases. The V and J ends lost 5 bases and 6 bases, in that order; junction bases with no gene match: 7. The CDR3 is 14 residues long. CDR1 is MNHEY, CDR2 SVGEGT, per germline. This CDR3 is CASSPQGDPNEQFF. The DNA read from the CDR3 is TGTGCCAGCAGTCCCCAGGGGGACCCCAATGAG.

This clone was seen ten or more times. The CDR3 extends 3 residues past the end of the read, so its final part is completed from the germline J gene. V is TRBV20-1 and J is TRBJ1-2; a weak D match, TRBD1 (6 bases). There are 15 residues in the CDR3. V was cut by 3 bases and J by 0 bases, with 14 bases left in between. CDR1 is DFQATT, CDR2 SNEGSKA, per germline (reference sequence). The CDR3 loop is CSARRGLSPNYGYTF. The sequenced CDR3 bases are TGCAGTGCTAGGAGGGGGTTGTCTCCTAACTATGGC.

This clone was detected ten times or more. The CDR3 extends 3 residues past the end of the read, so its final part is completed from the germline J gene. The chain carries TRBV5-1 and TRBJ1-5; weak D call: TRBD1 (5 bases). The CDR3 covers 14 residues. The V gene's germline CDR1 is SGHRS and CDR2 YFSETQ. Deletions cut 4 bases from V and 2 bases from J, with 10 bases between. The CDR3: CASSGGFGNQPQHF. CDR3 bases read: TGCGCCAGCAGCGGGGGGTTCGGCAATCAGCCC.

In this sample, this clone turned up many times. The read stops 3 residues short of the end of the CDR3; the missing end is completed from the germline J gene. The chain combines TRBV5-5 with TRBJ1-2, with unresolved D. Trimming pared 7 bases from V and 4 bases from J, leaving 17 bases between. Germline CDR1 is SGHKS and CDR2 is YYEKEE (reference sequence). This CDR3 is built from 14 residues. The DNA read from the CDR3 is TGTGCCAGCGAAACAAGTAGTGGCGGCTATGGC. Its translation is CASETSSGGYG. The full CDR3 protein reads CASETSSGGYGYTF.

Comments on this clone: The CDR3 extends 3 residues past the end of the read, so its final part is completed from the germline J gene. The rearrangement joins TRBV5-1 to TRBJ2-1; 7 nucleotides agree with TRBD2. This CDR3 is 17 amino acids long. V lost 2 bases and J lost 7; bases outside the gene matches: 15. CDR1 is SGHRS and CDR2 is YFSETQ in the germline V gene. CDR3 DNA, as far as it was read: TGCGCCAGCAGCTTAATTGCGTGGGGGGAGGGCCGGAATGAG. Protein sequence: CASSLIAWGEGRNE. The whole CDR3 protein is CASSLIAWGEGRNEQFF. The complete variable domain, with remaining parts taken from reference TRBV5-1 and TRBJ2-1, reads KAGVTQTPRYLIKTRGQQVTLSCSPISGHRSVSWYQQTPGQGLQFLFEYFSETQRNKGNFPGRFSGRQFSNSRSEMNVSTLELGDSALYLCASSLIAWGEGRNEQFFGPGTRLTVL.